Listed below are T cell receptor beta chains from one sample, sequenced in a study of blood T cell repertoires in COVID-19. Libraries were prepared by immunoSEQ multiplex PCR; TCRdb keeps only in-frame clonotypes and omits some of them. This sample has fewer than 200,000 clones, with about 80% found just once. The sequenced sample consisted of peripheral blood. The source is a woman of 80 years or more with acute or convalescent COVID-19. CDR3s include the opening cysteine and the closing phenylalanine or tryptophan. The D gene is left open where the match is weak. A row's size may be missing; if present it is once, few, many or a size class.

D gene	V gene	clone size	J gene	CDR3 protein	CDR3 DNA
TRBD1	TRBV5-1	once	TRBJ1-2	CASSLRTGANYGYTF	TGCGCCAGCAGCCTACGGACAGGAGCGAACTATGGCTACACCTTC
-	TRBV9	few	TRBJ1-3	CASSVDSSGNTIYF	TGTGCCAGCAGCGTAGACAGCTCTGGAAACACCATATATTTT
TRBD2	TRBV2	-	TRBJ2-5	CASSRASGTLSQETQYF	TGTGCCAGCAGTAGGGCTAGCGGAACCCTGTCACAAGAGACCCAGTACTTC
-	TRBV9	once	TRBJ1-3	CASSVLGRGGNTIYF	TGTGCCAGCAGCGTCCTCGGGAGAGGTGGAAACACCATATATTTT
-	TRBV6-2/TRBV6-3	-	TRBJ1-5	CASSYVRGRGNSNQPQHF	TGTGCCAGCAGTTACGTCAGGGGTAGGGGGAATAGCAATCAGCCCCAGCATTTT
-	TRBV29-1	-	TRBJ2-5	CSVVPRQETQYF	TGCAGCGTTGTTCCCAGACAAGAGACCCAGTACTTC
-	TRBV6-5	-	TRBJ1-1	CASSSRPLNTEAFF	TGTGCCAGCAGTTCGAGGCCCCTGAACACTGAAGCTTTCTTT
TRBD1	TRBV30	-	TRBJ1-6	CAWRATGKGISRSPLHF	TGTGCCTGGAGGGCGACAGGGAAAGGGATATCACGTTCACCCCTCCACTTT
-	TRBV11-2	-	TRBJ2-1	CASSDLAISYNEQFF	TGTGCCAGCAGCGACCTAGCGATCTCCTACAATGAGCAGTTCTTC
-	TRBV4-3	once	TRBJ1-1	CASSQDRNTEAFF	TGCGCCAGCAGCCAAGATCGGAACACTGAAGCTTTCTTT
TRBD1	TRBV19	once	TRBJ1-2	CASSTGQGGGYTF	TGTGCCAGTAGTACGGGACAGGGCGGGGGCTACACCTTC
-	TRBV10-3	-	TRBJ1-1	CAITLTGNTEAFF	TGTGCCATCACCTTGACAGGGAACACTGAAGCTTTCTTT
TRBD1	TRBV6-5	-	TRBJ1-2	CASSPDREKVYGYTF	TGTGCCAGCAGTCCCGACAGGGAGAAAGTCTATGGCTACACCTTC
-	TRBV6-5	-	TRBJ2-3	CASSSPGTDTQYF	TGTGCCAGCAGTTCCCCCGGCACAGATACGCAGTATTTT
TRBD2	TRBV5-6	-	TRBJ2-5	CASSQFGLAGQETQYF	TGTGCCAGCAGCCAGTTCGGACTAGCGGGGCAAGAGACCCAGTACTTC
-	TRBV27	-	TRBJ2-7	CASSLRGSLYEQYF	TGTGCCAGCAGTTTAAGGGGCAGCCTCTACGAGCAGTACTTC
TRBD1	TRBV19	-	TRBJ2-7	CASSMGRDRVRYF	TGTGCCAGTAGTATGGGTCGGGACAGGGTACGGTACTTC
TRBD2	TRBV7-6	-	TRBJ2-1	CASRPGTSVTNEQFF	TGTGCCAGCAGGCCCGGGACTAGTGTAACCAATGAGCAGTTCTTC